The 10 T cell receptor beta chains in this list originate from one sample, sequenced in a study of T cell changes during pregnancy in multiple sclerosis. Sequencing used immunoSEQ multiplex PCR; TCRdb keeps in-frame clones, though not all of them. The data contain about 72,000 clones, 91% of them singletons. Here the sequenced sample was peripheral blood, taken in the third trimester of pregnancy. The source of these receptors is a female donor in good health, enrolled as a control in a pregnancy study.

V usage is TRBV15 and J usage is TRBJ2-7; D may be TRBD2 (7 bases). The CDR3 totals 15 residues. The V end lost 3 bases, the J end lost 0 bases, and 12 bases lay between the germline ends. The germline gives CDR1 LNHNV, CDR2 YYDKDF (reference sequence). The CDR3 DNA follows: TGTGCCACCAGCAGTGAGGGGGGGAGCTCCTACGAGCAGTACTTC. Translation: CATSSEGGSSYEQYF.

The chain combines TRBV2 with TRBJ2-1; D is unresolved. This CDR3 spans 15 amino acids. V shed 5 bases and J shed 0 bases, with 11 bases lying between them. From germline, CDR1 is SNHLY and CDR2 FYNNEI. CDR3 coding DNA: TGTGCCAGCAGTCTGGCAACCTTCTCCTACAATGAGCAGTTCTTC. Translating it yields CASSLATFSYNEQFF.

V and J are TRBV6-5 and TRBJ2-1; D gene ambiguous. The CDR3 is 11 residues long. Germline loops: CDR1 MNHEY, CDR2 SVGAGI. Trimming took off 2 bases at V and 13 bases at J, with 9 bases between the two ends. The CDR3: CASSYAQVQFF. The CDR3, as DNA: TGTGCCAGCAGTTACGCGCAGGTCCAGTTCTTC.

About this clone: Relative to the germline gene, one junction end is altered; a read error may explain this. The rearrangement links TRBV30 to TRBJ2-5, with a tentative D call TRBD1 (5 bases). The CDR3 contains 13 residues. Germline values: CDR1 GTSNPN, CDR2 SVGIG (reference sequence). The CDR3 DNA follows: TGTGCCTGGGGTGTAGGGGTCCAAGAGACCCAGTACTTC. It specifies CAWGVGVQETQYF.

The gene calls are TRBV11-2 and TRBJ2-2; 13 bases line up with TRBD2. The germline V gene encodes CDR1 SGHAT and CDR2 FQNNGV. V lost 5 bases, J lost 3 bases, and 12 bases stayed unmatched. The CDR3 runs to 19 residues. The CDR3 DNA reads TGTGCCAGCAGCAAAGAACTAGCGGGAGGGCCCCTGTACACCGGGGAGCTGTTTTTT. Protein: CASSKELAGGPLYTGELFF.

The rearrangement links TRBV7-2 to TRBJ2-2; D is perhaps TRBD2 (6 bases). Germline CDR1 SGHTA, CDR2 FQGNSA. CDR3 length: 15 amino acids. V was cut by 10 bases and J by 1 base, with 16 bases left in between. This chain's CDR3 is CANDKGLKNTGELFF. CDR3 DNA sequence: TGTGCCAACGATAAGGGACTTAAGAACACCGGGGAGCTGTTTTTT. Drawing the rest from reference TRBV7-2 and TRBJ2-2, the complete variable domain is GAGVSQSPSNKVTEKGKDVELRCDPISGHTALYWYRQSLGQGLEFLIYFQGNSAPDKSGLPSDRFSAERTGGSVSTLTIQRTQQEDSAVYLCANDKGLKNTGELFFGEGSRLTVL.

Here the CDR3 DNA reads TGTGCCAGCAGCTTAGAGGGCTCGACAGGCCGAGAGACCCAGTACTTC. Its protein is CASSLEGSTGRETQYF. V is TRBV7-2 and J is TRBJ2-5; D possibly corresponds to TRBD1 (6 bases). V lost 1 base to trimming and J lost 4 bases, with 16 bases between them. CDR3 length: 16 residues. In germline, CDR1 is SGHTA, CDR2 FQGNSA.

The chain links TRBV4-1 to TRBJ1-2; D gene uncertain. The CDR3 loop spans 13 amino acids. V was cut by 2 bases and J by 3 bases, with 7 bases left in between. In germline, CDR1 is MGHRA, CDR2 YSYEKL. This chain's CDR3 is CASSQTSYYGYTF. DNA for the CDR3: TGCGCCAGCAGCCAAACCAGTTACTATGGCTACACCTTC.

The chain employs TRBV19 and TRBJ2-1, with 10 bases matching TRBD2. Losses at the gene ends were 6 bases for V and 3 bases for J; bases not matched to a gene: 5. Germline loops: CDR1 LNHDA, CDR2 SQIVND (reference sequence). CDR3 size: 15 residues. CDR3 loop: CASSWSSGGYNEQFF. CDR3 sequence (DNA): TGTGCCAGTAGCTGGTCTAGCGGGGGCTACAATGAGCAGTTCTTC.

The genes are TRBV30 and TRBJ1-1; the D gene is possibly TRBD1 (5 bases). V lost 0 bases to trimming and J lost 10 bases, with 12 bases between them. The length of the CDR3 is 12 residues. Germline values: CDR1 GTSNPN, CDR2 SVGIG (reference sequence). CDR3 DNA: TGTGCCTGGAGTGTACGGGGGAGGAGAGCTTTCTTT. The encoded protein is CAWSVRGRRAFF.